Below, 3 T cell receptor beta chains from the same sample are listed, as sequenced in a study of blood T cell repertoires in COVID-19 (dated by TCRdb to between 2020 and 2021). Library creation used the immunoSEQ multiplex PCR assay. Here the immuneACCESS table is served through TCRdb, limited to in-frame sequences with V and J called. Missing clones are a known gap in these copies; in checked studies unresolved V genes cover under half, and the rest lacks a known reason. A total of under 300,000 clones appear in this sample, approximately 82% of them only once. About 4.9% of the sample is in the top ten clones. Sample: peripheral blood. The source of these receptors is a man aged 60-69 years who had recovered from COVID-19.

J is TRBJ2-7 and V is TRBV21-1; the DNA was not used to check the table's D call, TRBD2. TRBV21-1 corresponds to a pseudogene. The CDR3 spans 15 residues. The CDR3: CASSNASIGAYEQYF. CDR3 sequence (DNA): TGTGCCAGCAGCAACGCTAGTATAGGCGCCTACGAGCAGTACTTC.

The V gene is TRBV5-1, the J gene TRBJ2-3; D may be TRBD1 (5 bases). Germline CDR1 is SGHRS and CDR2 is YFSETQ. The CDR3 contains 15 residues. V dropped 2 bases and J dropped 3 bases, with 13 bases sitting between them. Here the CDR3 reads CASSLEGVWTDTQYF. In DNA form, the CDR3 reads TGCGCCAGCAGCTTAGAAGGGGTATGGACAGATACGCAGTATTTT.

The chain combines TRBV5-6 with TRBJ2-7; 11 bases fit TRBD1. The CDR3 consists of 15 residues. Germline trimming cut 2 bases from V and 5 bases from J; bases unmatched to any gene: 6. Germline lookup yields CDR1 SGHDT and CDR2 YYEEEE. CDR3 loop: CASSLPGTGGHEQYF. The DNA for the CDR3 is TGTGCCAGCAGCTTACCCGGGACAGGGGGACACGAGCAGTACTTC.